These 19 T cell receptor beta chains share one sample of origin, sequenced in a study of cytomegalovirus exposure and HLA in healthy donors. 60 Vbeta and 13 Jbeta primers were used in PCR. The table came from immunoSEQ multiplex PCR; TCRdb's copy has only in-frame clones and leaves some out. Of fewer than 200,000 clones listed, 70% to 80% are singletons. Material for sequencing was PBMCs. These receptors all come from a female donor in good health and CMV-seronegative.

This sequence joins TRBV7-2 and TRBJ2-1; 7 bases agree with TRBD1. Trimming at V came to 6 bases and at J to 6 bases, leaving 5 bases not matched to a gene. Germline assignment: CDR1 SGHTA and CDR2 FQGNSA. This CDR3 contains 13 residues. The CDR3 protein is CASSQGEGNEQFF. The CDR3 DNA is TGTGCCAGCAGTCAGGGGGAAGGCAATGAGCAGTTCTTC.

The V gene is TRBV2, the J gene TRBJ2-2; D uncertain. This CDR3 is 13 amino acids long. Deletions cut 3 bases from V and 6 bases from J, with 8 bases between. Germline lookup yields CDR1 SNHLY and CDR2 FYNNEI. The CDR3 sequence is CASSEMSSGELFF. The CDR3 nucleotides are TGTGCCAGCAGTGAGATGAGTTCCGGGGAGCTGTTTTTT.

CDR3 in amino acids: CSALGDTQYF. DNA for the CDR3: TGCAGCGCCCTAGGAGATACGCAGTATTTT. The V call is TRBV29-1, the J call TRBJ2-3, with D unclear. Trimming shortened V by 7 bases and J by 5 bases, and 7 bases separated the two germline ends. This CDR3 has 10 residues. The germline V gene has CDR1 SQVTM and CDR2 ANQGSEA.

V is TRBV7-2 and J is TRBJ1-2; D gene uncertain. The CDR3 extends over 11 amino acids. Germline V gene lookup returns CDR1 SGHTA and CDR2 FQGNSA. Deletions cut 3 bases from V and 4 bases from J, with 3 bases between. This CDR3 is CASSFFYGYTF. The CDR3 DNA reads as TGTGCCAGCAGCTTCTTCTATGGCTACACCTTC.

This chain links TRBV2 with TRBJ2-1; 8 bases line up with TRBD2. V lost 10 bases, J lost 4 bases, and 9 bases stayed unmatched. The V gene's germline CDR1 is SNHLY and CDR2 FYNNEI. The CDR3 runs 14 residues. This CDR3 is CATSTGGGYNEQFF. The CDR3 DNA follows: TGTGCCACCTCGACCGGGGGGGGGTACAATGAGCAGTTCTTC.

The chain has TRBV5-1 and TRBJ2-1; perhaps TRBD2 as D (6 bases). This CDR3 spans 16 amino acids. The germline V and J ends were trimmed by 0 bases and 5 bases, with 15 bases remaining between them. Germline V CDR1 and CDR2: SGHRS, YFSETQ. The CDR3 here is CASSLGSFSGDNEQFF. CDR3 DNA sequence: TGCGCCAGCAGCTTGGGGTCCTTCTCGGGAGACAATGAGCAGTTCTTC.

V is TRBV7-9 and J is TRBJ2-1, with 7 bases that match TRBD1. This CDR3 region has 14 residues. Per the germline V gene, CDR1 is SEHNR and CDR2 is FQNEAQ (reference sequence). Germline trimming cut 6 bases from V and 4 bases from J; bases unmatched to any gene: 6. In DNA, the CDR3 is TGTGCCAGCAGAACCGGACAGGAGTACAATGAGCAGTTCTTC. Amino acid sequence: CASRTGQEYNEQFF.

This clone has a single count. The chain combines TRBV2 with TRBJ1-3; TRBD1 matches 9 bases. The V gene end was trimmed by 6 bases and the J gene end by 2 bases; junction bases not matched to a gene: 5. The CDR3 runs 15 residues. CDR1 SNHLY and CDR2 FYNNEI come from the germline V gene. CDR3 in amino acids: CASRRDRVPGNTIYF. DNA of the CDR3: TGTGCCAGCAGGAGGGACAGGGTACCTGGAAACACCATATATTTT.

Comment on this clone: This specimen includes other DNA sequences encoding the same CDR3. The CDR3 reads CASSQDRTGELFF. Here the CDR3 DNA reads TGCGCCAGCAGCCAAGATCGCACCGGGGAGCTGTTTTTT. The genes are TRBV4-3 and TRBJ2-2; D is undetermined. Germline CDR1 reads LGHNA; CDR2 reads YSLEER. The CDR3 has 13 amino acids. Trimming left V 0 bases short and J 4 bases short, with 3 bases between.

The V gene is TRBV7-3, the J gene TRBJ2-1; the match to TRBD1 covers 7 bases. V gave up 1 base and J gave up 9 bases; unmatched junction bases: 21. Germline V gene data show CDR1 as SGHTA and CDR2 as FQGTGA. There are 19 residues in the CDR3. CDR3 coding DNA: TGTGCCAGCAGCTTAAGCTTCGGGGCCAGGGGCCAAGGGGGCTTTGAGCAGTTCTTC. It yields the protein CASSLSFGARGQGGFEQFF.

This chain uses TRBV29-1 with TRBJ2-1; TRBD2 agrees at 14 bases. The V gene end was trimmed by 1 base and the J gene end by 1 base; junction bases not matched to a gene: 15. The germline gives CDR1 SQVTM, CDR2 ANQGSEA. The CDR3 is 21 residues long. CDR3 DNA: TGCAGCGTTGAAGGTACCCAGCCGGGACTAGCGGGAGTGGGGTCCTACAATGAGCAGTTCTTC. Translating it yields CSVEGTQPGLAGVGSYNEQFF.

The genes are TRBV5-1 and TRBJ2-1; D ambiguous. This CDR3 is built from 13 residues. Looked up from germline, CDR1 is SGHRS and CDR2 is YFSETQ. V lost 0 bases and J 9 bases, leaving 10 bases between the germline ends. This CDR3 is CASSLGFPGEQFF. The CDR3 DNA follows: TGCGCCAGCAGCTTGGGCTTCCCCGGTGAGCAGTTCTTC.

The V gene is TRBV7-9, the J gene TRBJ1-5; D ambiguous. V lost 5 bases and J 2 bases, leaving 10 bases between the germline ends. Germline CDR1 SEHNR, CDR2 FQNEAQ (reference sequence). CDR3 length: 14 residues. For the CDR3, the DNA is TGTGCCAGCAGCCTCAGATCTGGCAATCAGCCCCAGCATTTT. Protein product: CASSLRSGNQPQHF.

The chain is built from TRBV6-4 and TRBJ2-3; perhaps TRBD2 as D (5 bases). V dropped 6 bases and J dropped 3 bases, with 13 bases sitting between them. Germline values: CDR1 MRHNA, CDR2 SNTAGT. There are 14 residues in the CDR3. The CDR3 reads CASSLEGRTDTQYF. In nucleotides, the CDR3 is TGTGCCAGCAGCCTTGAGGGAAGAACAGATACGCAGTATTTT.

The rearrangement uses TRBV5-4 and TRBJ2-7; 7 positions agree with TRBD1. The germline gives CDR1 SGHNT, CDR2 YYREEE (reference sequence). V shed 4 bases, J shed 3 bases, and the junction held 10 bases outside the gene matches. The CDR3 runs to 15 residues. CDR3 nucleotides: TGTGCCAGCAGCGCCGACAGGGCCGAGTACTACGAGCAGTACTTC. Translated: CASSADRAEYYEQYF.

V is TRBV6-5 and J is TRBJ1-2; TRBD1 matches 8 bases. This CDR3 comprises 14 residues. V dropped 2 bases and J dropped 4; count of bases not matched to a gene: 3. The germline gives CDR1 MNHEY, CDR2 SVGAGI. The CDR3 DNA reads as TGTGCCAGCAGTTACGACAGGGGTTCCTATGGCTACACCTTC. Protein: CASSYDRGSYGYTF.

The rearrangement uses TRBV9 and TRBJ2-3; D ambiguous. This CDR3 contains 15 residues. The V end was cut by 0 bases, the J end by 0 bases, with 8 bases between. Germline CDR1 and CDR2: SGDLS and YYNGEE. The CDR3 DNA is TGTGCCAGCAGCGTAGGCCTAGTAAGCACAGATACGCAGTATTTT. It codes for CASSVGLVSTDTQYF.

About this clone itself: A read error may produce the germline difference seen at one junction end. The rearrangement links TRBV7-7 to TRBJ2-7; tentatively, D is TRBD2 (5 bases). The CDR3 loop spans 14 amino acids. Germline V CDR1 and CDR2: SSHAT, FNYEAQ (reference sequence). The CDR3, as DNA: TGTGCTAGCAGCTCTAGCCCCGGGTCCTACGAGCAGTACTTC. It is translated as CASSSSPGSYEQYF.

This clone was seen only once. Its ends do not fully match the called genes, so a read error is possible. The chain carries TRBV7-9 and TRBJ2-7; D is perhaps TRBD1 (6 bases). The CDR3 has 15 residues. Germline V gene data show CDR1 as SEHNR and CDR2 as FQNEAQ (reference sequence). CDR3 DNA: TGTTCCAGCAGCCCCCTCCGGGACATAAGCTCCGAGCAGTACTTC. It specifies CSSSPLRDISSEQYF. Variable domain in full (rest from reference TRBV7-9 and TRBJ2-7): DTGVSQNPRHKITKRGQNVTFRCDPISEHNRLYWYRQTLGQGPEFLTYFQNEAQLEKSRLLSDRFSAERPKGSFSTLEIQRTEQGDSAMYLCSSSPLRDISSEQYFGPGTRLTVT.